Listed below are T cell receptor beta chains from one sample, sequenced in a study of T cell clonotyping in hematopoietic cell transplantation. Data came from immunoSEQ multiplex PCR; TCRdb stores just in-frame clones and leaves some out. The table records 5,500 to 7,000 clones, roughly nine tenths of them present only once. The sample consisted of peripheral blood mononuclear cells, taken 180 days after allogeneic stem cell transplant. All receptors derive from a female patient aged 50-60 years who had an allogeneic stem cell transplant from an unrelated donor, so the T cells may come from the graft donor. Some clones in this sample may be carry-over from other donors' samples. CDR3s include the opening cysteine and the closing phenylalanine or tryptophan. A D gene is named only where the DNA matches it firmly. Part of the rows lack a size; the others show once, few, many or a class for expanded clones.

CDR3 | DNA | size | D | J | V
CASSSRTSADHNEQFF | TGTGCCAGCAGCTCACGGACTAGCGCTGACCACAATGAGCAGTTCTTC | NA | TRBD2 | TRBJ2-1 | TRBV9
CASSQDRAYEQYF | TGCGCCAGCAGCCAAGATCGGGCCTACGAGCAGTACTTC | NA | NA | TRBJ2-7 | TRBV4-1
CASSLVRVGEKLFF | TGTGCCAGCAGCTTAGTCAGGGTCGGTGAAAAACTGTTTTTT | NA | NA | TRBJ1-4 | TRBV7-9
CASSLVGYGYTF | TGTGCCAGCAGCTTAGTGGGATATGGCTACACCTTC | NA | NA | TRBJ1-2 | TRBV7-9
CASSSGTGRNTEAFF | TGCGCCAGCAGCAGCGGGACAGGGAGGAACACTGAAGCTTTCTTT | NA | TRBD1 | TRBJ1-1 | TRBV5-1
CASSLEVEWAQYF | TGTGCCAGCAGCTTAGAAGTCGAGTGGGCCCAGTACTTC | NA | NA | TRBJ2-5 | TRBV7-2
CASSQGLLAARTDTQYF | TGCGCCAGCAGTCAAGGTCTACTAGCGGCCCGCACAGATACGCAGTATTTT | NA | TRBD2 | TRBJ2-3 | TRBV4-1
CAVVQRAGYNQPQHF | TGTGCCGTCGTCCAAAGGGCAGGGTATAATCAGCCCCAGCATTTT | NA | NA | TRBJ1-5 | TRBV6-1
CASSSTVGVSGYTF | TGCGCCAGCTCCTCCACCGTCGGGGTGTCAGGCTACACCTTC | NA | NA | TRBJ1-2 | TRBV10-1
CASSLFLGGEKLFF | TGTGCCAGCAGCTTATTTTTGGGGGGTGAAAAACTGTTTTTT | NA | NA | TRBJ1-4 | TRBV11-2
CASSGQLGTATPEAFF | TGTGCCAGCAGCGGGCAGCTTGGGACAGCGACACCTGAAGCTTTCTTT | NA | TRBD1 | TRBJ1-1 | TRBV5-6
CASSDRDRGYYEQYF | TGTGCCAGCTCCGACCGGGACAGGGGCTACTACGAGCAGTACTTC | NA | TRBD1 | TRBJ2-7 | TRBV6-1
CASSWDSQETQYF | TGCGCCAGCAGCTGGGACAGCCAAGAGACCCAGTACTTC | NA | TRBD1 | TRBJ2-5 | TRBV5-1
CASSPVRSGEENIQYF | TGTGCCAGCAGCCCTGTTCGGTCGGGGGAGGAGAACATTCAGTACTTC | NA | NA | TRBJ2-4 | TRBV7-2
CASSDRGGVQPQHF | TGTGCCAGCAGTGACAGGGGGGGGGTACAGCCCCAGCATTTT | NA | NA | TRBJ1-5 | TRBV6-4
CASSAMENEQFF | TGTGCCAGCAGCGCCATGGAGAATGAGCAGTTCTTC | NA | NA | TRBJ2-1 | TRBV7-9
CASSLGGADTEAFF | TGTGCCAGCAGTTTAGGGGGGGCGGACACTGAAGCTTTCTTT | NA | NA | TRBJ1-1 | TRBV6-6
CASSPGTANYGYTF | TGTGCCAGCAGTCCCGGGACAGCTAACTATGGCTACACCTTC | NA | TRBD1 | TRBJ1-2 | TRBV6-5
CASSLRTSGYEQYF | TGCGCCAGCAGCTTGCGGACTAGCGGCTACGAGCAGTACTTC | NA | TRBD2 | TRBJ2-7 | TRBV5-1
CASSTGQGTDTQYF | TGTGCCAGTAGTACCGGACAGGGAACAGATACGCAGTATTTT | NA | TRBD1 | TRBJ2-3 | TRBV19
CASSSGTLTTEAFF | TGCGCCAGCAGCTCGGGGACACTGACCACTGAAGCTTTCTTT | NA | NA | TRBJ1-1 | TRBV5-1
CASSLRRIFAFF | TGTGCCAGCAGTTTAAGACGGATTTTCGCTTTCTTT | once | NA | TRBJ1-1 | TRBV28
CASSRGGDKNIQYF | TGTGCCAGCAGCCGGGGGGGGGACAAAAACATTCAGTACTTC | NA | TRBD2 | TRBJ2-4 | TRBV6-6
CASSQRSGAYEQYF | TGTGCCAGCAGCCAACGAAGCGGGGCCTACGAGCAGTACTTC | NA | TRBD2 | TRBJ2-7 | TRBV4-2
CASSELAGPHEQFF | TGTGCCAGCAGTGAGCTAGCGGGTCCCCATGAGCAGTTCTTC | NA | TRBD2 | TRBJ2-1 | TRBV4-2
CASTPGTNSPLHF | TGTGCCAGCACCCCGGGGACTAATTCACCCCTCCACTTT | NA | NA | TRBJ1-6 | TRBV9
CASSEKGPRGRNTEAFF | TGTGCCAGCAGTGAAAAGGGTCCTCGAGGGAGGAACACTGAAGCTTTCTTT | NA | NA | TRBJ1-1 | TRBV6-1
CASRQDISYEQYF | TGTGCCAGCAGGCAGGACATTTCCTACGAGCAGTACTTC | NA | NA | TRBJ2-7 | TRBV6-5
CASSSLQGAWETQYF | TGCGCCAGCAGCTCTTTACAGGGGGCATGGGAGACCCAGTACTTC | NA | TRBD1 | TRBJ2-5 | TRBV5-1
CAISRDRDNSPLHF | TGTGCCATCAGCCGGGACAGGGATAATTCACCCCTCCACTTT | NA | TRBD1 | TRBJ1-6 | TRBV10-3
CASSQTSGGAGEQYF | TGTGCCAGCAGTCAGACTAGCGGGGGGGCCGGCGAGCAGTACTTC | NA | TRBD2 | TRBJ2-7 | TRBV27
CASSLVSRPPGELFF | TGCGCCAGCAGCTTGGTGAGTCGGCCGCCCGGGGAGCTGTTTTTT | NA | NA | TRBJ2-2 | TRBV5-1
CASSPGQGGDEKLFF | TGTGCCAGCAGCCCAGGACAGGGGGGTGATGAAAAACTGTTTTTT | few | TRBD1 | TRBJ1-4 | TRBV5-4
CASRPGTAYSNQPQHF | TGTGCCAGCAGGCCAGGGACAGCTTATAGCAATCAGCCCCAGCATTTT | NA | TRBD1 | TRBJ1-5 | TRBV27
CASSGRTETTDTQYF | TGTGCCAGCAGCGGACGGACAGAGACCACAGATACGCAGTATTTT | NA | NA | TRBJ2-3 | TRBV9
CSARDRRQFLF | TGCAGTGCTAGAGATAGGCGACAGTTCCTTTTT | NA | NA | TRBJ1-1 | TRBV20-1
CASSQAQGGGETQYF | TGCGCCAGCAGCCAAGCCCAGGGTGGGGGGGAGACCCAGTACTTC | once | NA | TRBJ2-5 | TRBV4-1
CASSNTGNSPLHF | TGCGCCAGCAGTAACACTGGGAATTCACCCCTCCACTTT | NA | NA | TRBJ1-6 | TRBV5-1
CASSRSPGGQPQHF | TGTGCCAGCAGCAGGAGCCCAGGGGGTCAGCCCCAGCATTTT | NA | TRBD1 | TRBJ1-5 | TRBV5-6
CASSPQGQGFYEQYF | TGTGCCAGCAGCCCTCAGGGACAGGGCTTTTACGAGCAGTACTTC | NA | TRBD1 | TRBJ2-7 | TRBV9
CASSLAREGTGELFF | TGCGCCAGCAGCTTGGCCCGGGAAGGCACCGGGGAGCTGTTTTTT | NA | NA | TRBJ2-2 | TRBV5-1
CASSLRLAGETQYF | TGTGCCAGCAGTTTAAGGCTAGCAGGGGAGACCCAGTACTTC | NA | NA | TRBJ2-5 | TRBV27
CASARQGAYTEAFF | TGTGCCAGCGCCAGACAGGGGGCATACACTGAAGCTTTCTTT | NA | TRBD1 | TRBJ1-1 | TRBV28
CASSRTGRTDTQYF | TGTGCCAGCAGTCGGACTGGCCGCACAGATACGCAGTATTTT | NA | NA | TRBJ2-3 | TRBV7-2
CASSQGSGLGAYEQYF | TGTGCCAGCAGCCAAGGGTCCGGACTAGGGGCGTACGAGCAGTACTTC | NA | TRBD2 | TRBJ2-7 | TRBV4-2
CASSLLWDEGSYNSPLHF | TGTGCCAGCAGTTTACTCTGGGATGAGGGCTCCTATAATTCACCCCTCCACTTT | NA | NA | TRBJ1-6 | TRBV27
CASSVGPGGSYEQYF | TGTGCCAGCAGCGTAGGACCAGGGGGTTCCTACGAGCAGTACTTC | NA | TRBD1 | TRBJ2-7 | TRBV9
CASRRGTAILNEQYF | TGCGCCAGCAGGCGCGGGACCGCAATTTTGAACGAGCAGTACTTC | NA | NA | TRBJ2-7 | TRBV5-1
CSVERGGGYTF | TGCAGCGTTGAAAGAGGGGGCGGCTACACCTTC | few | TRBD1 | TRBJ1-2 | TRBV29-1
CASSQELVGYGYTF | TGTGCCAGCAGCCAAGAGCTCGTGGGCTATGGCTACACCTTC | few | NA | TRBJ1-2 | TRBV14
CASRKHSNEKLFF | TGTGCCAGTAGAAAACATTCTAATGAAAAACTGTTTTTT | NA | NA | TRBJ1-4 | TRBV19
CASSLESCRDTDSNQPQHF | TGTGCCAGCAGCTTAGAATCCTGCCGGGATACCGATAGCAATCAGCCCCAGCATTTT | few | NA | TRBJ1-5 | TRBV11-3
CASGTSYEQYF | TGTGCCAGCGGCACAAGTTACGAGCAGTACTTC | NA | NA | TRBJ2-7 | TRBV7-6
CASSLWGDVNTEAFF | TGTGCCAGCAGCTTATGGGGGGACGTGAACACTGAAGCTTTCTTT | NA | NA | TRBJ1-1 | TRBV13
CASRPGIISFSPLHF | TGTGCCAGCCGCCCGGGAATAATTTCCTTTTCACCCCTCCACTTT | NA | NA | TRBJ1-6 | TRBV27
CASRIPGAYEQYF | TGTGCCAGCAGAATTCCGGGAGCCTACGAGCAGTACTTC | NA | NA | TRBJ2-7 | TRBV6-1
CASSRLGYTEAFF | TGTGCCAGCAGTCGTTTAGGTTACACTGAAGCTTTCTTT | NA | NA | TRBJ1-1 | TRBV28
CASSIGGSGNYEQYF | TGTGCCAGCAGCATAGGCGGGTCAGGGAACTACGAGCAGTACTTC | once | NA | TRBJ2-7 | TRBV28
CASSLRNRDTEAFF | TGTGCCAGCAGCTTAAGAAACAGGGACACTGAAGCTTTCTTT | NA | NA | TRBJ1-1 | TRBV5-4